A selection of T cell receptor beta chains follows, all from one sample in a study of neoadjuvant anti-PD-1 for oral cavity cancer. The protocol was immunoSEQ multiplex PCR, while the TCRdb copy is restricted to in-frame clones and leaves out a portion. The table records 15,000 to 20,000 clones, 60% to 70% of them present only once. The source was PBMCs, collected before nivolumab (anti-PD-1) treatment. The origin of the receptors is a person between 40 and 79 years old with oral cavity squamous cell carcinoma. Both conserved end residues are part of each CDR3. Fields, in order: D gene, clone size, V gene, J gene, CDR3 DNA, CDR3 protein. D genes are given only for firm matches. For some rows the clone size is stated as once, few or many, or as a class when expanded; others skip it.

>-|-|TRBV7-8|TRBJ1-5
TGTGCCAGCACCCCGGTGAGGGGGCCCCAGCATTTT
CASTPVRGPQHF
>-|-|TRBV27|TRBJ1-1
TGTGCCAGCAGTCCGCAAACAGGGTACACTGAAGCTTTCTTT
CASSPQTGYTEAFF
>TRBD2|once|TRBV7-9|TRBJ2-1
TGTGCCAGCAGCCCTATAGCGGGGGGCAGTATAGAGCAGTTCTTC
CASSPIAGGSIEQFF
>-|-|TRBV14|TRBJ2-7
TGTGCCAGCAGCCAACTGTTGGGTCCTAGCGAACACGAGCAGTACTTC
CASSQLLGPSEHEQYF
>-|few|TRBV30|TRBJ1-5
TGTGCCTGGGGCAACCCAGGCAATCAGCCCCAGCATTTT
CAWGNPGNQPQHF
>-|-|TRBV5-1|TRBJ1-2
TGCGCCAGCAGCCCGGGACCCTATGGCTACACCTTC
CASSPGPYGYTF
>TRBD1|-|TRBV6-1|TRBJ1-2
TGTGCCAGCAGTGCAGAACAGGGGTATGGCTATGGCTACACCTTC
CASSAEQGYGYGYTF
>-|-|TRBV28|TRBJ1-5
TGTGCCAGCAGTTTTCCACAGGCCCTAAATCAGCCCCAGCATTTT
CASSFPQALNQPQHF
>-|-|TRBV20-1|TRBJ1-1
TGCAGTGCTTCGGGTGGGTTTGAAGCTTTCTTT
CSASGGFEAFF
>-|-|TRBV7-7|TRBJ2-3
TGTGCTAGCAGCTCCCGGACCAGCACAGATACGCAGTATTTT
CASSSRTSTDTQYF
>-|-|TRBV7-8|TRBJ2-1
TGTGCCAGCAGCTTAGAAGCAGGGGTATTCAATGAGCAGTTCTTC
CASSLEAGVFNEQFF
>-|-|TRBV5-1|TRBJ2-4
TGCGCCAGCAGCTTGGCCTACACGGGAGAAGGGCAAAACATTCAGTACTTC
CASSLAYTGEGQNIQYF
>TRBD2|-|TRBV7-8|TRBJ2-7
TGTGCCAGCAGTCAGGGACTAGCGGGCTCCTTGGGGAACGTCGAGCAGTACTTC
CASSQGLAGSLGNVEQYF
>-|few|TRBV6-6|TRBJ2-7
TGTGCCAGCAGTTACTCGATGTGGGGAAAGTCGGGCGAGCAGTACTTC
CASSYSMWGKSGEQYF
>-|few|TRBV6-4|TRBJ1-1
TGTGCCAGCAAGAACACAAACCAAAACACTGAAGCTTTCTTT
CASKNTNQNTEAFF
>TRBD2|once|TRBV6-5|TRBJ2-3
TGTGCCAGCAGTTACGGACTAGCGGGAGTGGATACGCAGTATTTT
CASSYGLAGVDTQYF
>-|-|TRBV11-2|TRBJ2-2
TGTGCCAGCAGCCCCCGGGACGGCACCGGGGAGCTGTTTTTT
CASSPRDGTGELFF
>TRBD1|-|TRBV7-3|TRBJ2-2
TGTGCCAGCAGCCCTACAGGGGGTCTCACCGGGGAGCTGTTTTTT
CASSPTGGLTGELFF
>-|-|TRBV21-1|TRBJ1-2
TGTGCCAGCAGCAAAGAATGTAGGACAGGGGAAGGGGCTAACTATGGCTACACCTTC
CASSKECRTGEGANYGYTF
>-|-|TRBV6-5|TRBJ1-5
TGTGCCAGCAGTTACTCAGGGGTGGGAAGCAATCAGCCCCAGCATTTT
CASSYSGVGSNQPQHF
>-|-|TRBV27|TRBJ2-1
TGTGCCAGCAGTTCGTCAAACTACAATGAGCAGTTCTTC
CASSSSNYNEQFF
>TRBD1|-|TRBV6-5|TRBJ2-7
TGTGCCAGCAACCCGGGACAGGGCTACGAGCAGTACTTC
CASNPGQGYEQYF
>-|-|TRBV29-1|TRBJ1-2
TGCAGCGTTGAGGGTCACGGGGGTGGCTACACCTTC
CSVEGHGGGYTF
>-|-|TRBV10-3|TRBJ1-1
TGTGCCATCAGTGAAAGGGGGGACACTGAAGCTTTCTTT
CAISERGDTEAFF
>-|few|TRBV19|TRBJ1-1
TGTGCCAGTATCAGCAACACTGAAGCTTTCTTT
CASISNTEAFF
>TRBD1|-|TRBV6-6|TRBJ1-5
TGTGCCAGCAGTTACTCTGGACAGGGGGCGAATCAGCCCCAGCATTTT
CASSYSGQGANQPQHF
>-|-|TRBV25-1|TRBJ2-5
TGTGCCAGCAGTGAATACAAAGAGACCCAGTACTTC
CASSEYKETQYF
>-|-|TRBV7-2|TRBJ1-2
TGTGCCAGCAGCTGGACCACAGGGCCCCAATATGGCTACACCTTC
CASSWTTGPQYGYTF
>TRBD2|-|TRBV10-3|TRBJ2-7
TGTGCCATCAGTGAGTCGACAGCGGGAGTAAGGTACGAGCAGTACTTC
CAISESTAGVRYEQYF
>TRBD1|few|TRBV28|TRBJ2-7
TGTGCCAGCAAGCTGGGACAGATAGGGGGTGCCTACGAGCAGTACTTC
CASKLGQIGGAYEQYF
>-|-|TRBV5-1|TRBJ2-3
TGCGCCAGCAGCTTCTCGGGAACTCGGGATACGCAGTATTTT
CASSFSGTRDTQYF
>TRBD2|-|TRBV29-1|TRBJ2-7
TGCAGCGTTGAAGATGGGCTAGCGGGAGTCTACGAGCAGTACTTC
CSVEDGLAGVYEQYF
>TRBD2|-|TRBV5-1|TRBJ2-7
TGCGCCAGCAGCTTGGGTAGCGGGAGCTACGAGCAGTACTTC
CASSLGSGSYEQYF
>-|-|TRBV29-1|TRBJ2-1
TGCAGCGTTGACTCACGGCCAGGGAACAATGAGCAGTTCTTC
CSVDSRPGNNEQFF
>TRBD2|once|TRBV5-4|TRBJ2-5
TGTGCCAGCAGCCTGTTAGGGACTAGCGGGAGGGAAGAGACCCAGTACTTC
CASSLLGTSGREETQYF
>-|-|TRBV13|TRBJ2-7
TGTGCCAGCAGCCCCGGACGAACGTCCTACGAGCAGTACTTC
CASSPGRTSYEQYF
>-|-|TRBV19|TRBJ2-2
TGTGCCAGCGTAGATCCCCGATTGGGACCGAACACCGGGGAGCTGTTTTTT
CASVDPRLGPNTGELFF
>TRBD2|once|TRBV5-5|TRBJ2-7
TGTGCCAGCAGCCTTGCTAGCGGCTACGAGCAGTACTTC
CASSLASGYEQYF
>TRBD1|-|TRBV5-4|TRBJ2-2
TGTGCCAGCAGCTGGGACAGGGGCTCCTTAAACACCGGGGAGCTGTTTTTT
CASSWDRGSLNTGELFF
>TRBD1|-|TRBV2|TRBJ2-5
TGTGCCAGCAGTGTACAGGGGACCGCAGAGACCCAGTACTTC
CASSVQGTAETQYF
>-|-|TRBV5-6|TRBJ2-4
TGTGCCAGCAGCGTGAGTACATGGAGGGAAAACATTCAGTACTTC
CASSVSTWRENIQYF
>TRBD2|-|TRBV2|TRBJ2-7
TGTGCCAGCAGTGAGCCTAGCGGGGGGTACGAGCAGTACTTC
CASSEPSGGYEQYF
>-|-|TRBV30|TRBJ2-3
TGTGCCTGGGGAGTAGTGACAGATACGCAGTATTTT
CAWGVVTDTQYF
>-|-|TRBV9|TRBJ2-1
TGTGCCAGCAGCGTAGGGGATGGGCGGCTTACTTACAATGAGCAGTTCTTC
CASSVGDGRLTYNEQFF
>TRBD1|-|TRBV7-9|TRBJ2-3
TGTGCCAGCAGCTTAGATCGAGGGGGCGGGTGGCCGGATACGCAGTATTTT
CASSLDRGGGWPDTQYF
>TRBD2|-|TRBV15|TRBJ2-5
TGTGCCACCAGCAGAGAGGGGACTAGCGGCCAAGAGACCCAGTACTTC
CATSREGTSGQETQYF
>-|-|TRBV6-5|TRBJ1-3
TGTGCCAGCAGTCCAGGGGCGAGCTCTGGAAACACCATATATTTT
CASSPGASSGNTIYF
>-|-|TRBV5-1|TRBJ2-7
TGCGCCAGCAGCTTCAGCCATGGGGCCTACGAGCAGTACTTC
CASSFSHGAYEQYF
>-|-|TRBV5-1|TRBJ2-3
TGCGCCAGCAGCAAAGAAAGGTCGGGCACAGATACGCAGTATTTT
CASSKERSGTDTQYF
>-|few|TRBV5-6|TRBJ2-7
TGTGCCAGCAGTCGTTGGAGCTCCTACGAGCAGTACTTC
CASSRWSSYEQYF
>TRBD1|-|TRBV10-1|TRBJ1-1
TGCGCCAGCAGCGGACAGGGTATGAACACTGAAGCTTTCTTT
CASSGQGMNTEAFF
>-|-|TRBV6-1|TRBJ1-2
TGTGCCAGCATCCTAACCCCGAACTATGGCTACACCTTC
CASILTPNYGYTF
>TRBD1|-|TRBV18|TRBJ2-7
TGTGCCAGCTCAAGACAGGGGTCCAACGAGCAGTACTTC
CASSRQGSNEQYF
>TRBD1|few|TRBV4-1|TRBJ1-5
TGCGCCAGCAGCCAGGAAGTTGGGACAGGGGGCAATCAGCCCCAGCATTTT
CASSQEVGTGGNQPQHF